This T cell receptor beta chain is drawn from a study of T cell responses to AZD1222 COVID-19 vaccine. Background on the study: Analyses pooled second doses at about 4 or about 12 weeks.

Germline values: CDR1 SGDLS, CDR2 YYNGEE. The CDR3 is 14 amino acids. The V and J ends lost 0 bases and 8 bases respectively, with 14 bases between them. Clones were read by immunoSEQ multiplex PCR, and TCRdb kept only the in-frame ones, dropping some. The sample consists of 120,000 or so clones, 85% to 90% of them appearing once. The sample here was peripheral blood, taken on day 0 of AZD1222 vaccination. This chain links TRBV9 with TRBJ1-2; D perhaps matches TRBD1 (5 bases). This sequence originates from an adult in good health. The CDR3 spells CASSVGDQGGGYTF. CDR3 nucleotides: TGTGCCAGCAGCGTAGGGGACCAGGGCGGAGGCTACACCTTC.